These T cell receptor beta chains were read from a single sample in a study of read filtering for tumor transcriptome and immune sequencing. TCRdb re-called the reads with MiXCR, one entry per CDR3 protein. The data show under 50,000 distinct CDR3 sequences, roughly 13% seen once. The material sequenced was a population of CD138-negative cells sorted from bone marrow. These receptors originate from a donor at least 40 years old with multiple myeloma. Both conserved end residues are part of each CDR3. Each record gives: V gene, clone size, D gene, J gene, CDR3 DNA, CDR3 protein. A D gene is named only where the DNA matches it firmly. Clone sizes are given selectively: once, few, many, or a class where the clone is expanded.

>TRBV20-1|many|-|TRBJ2-1
TGCAGTGCTAGTTCCTGGGGGCGCAACAATGAGCAGTTCTTC
CSASSWGRNNEQFF
>TRBV11-3|-|-|TRBJ1-1
TGTGCCAGCAGCTCCCAAGGACAGACTAACACTGAAGCTTTCTTT
CASSSQGQTNTEAFF
>TRBV27|many|-|TRBJ2-7
TGTGCCAGCAGTTCTGGACAGCCAAGCGAGCAGTACTTC
CASSSGQPSEQYF
>TRBV4-1|-|TRBD1|TRBJ2-7
TGCGCCAGCAGCCAAGAATATCCTGGACAGGGGTACGAGCAGTACTTC
CASSQEYPGQGYEQYF
>TRBV6-2/TRBV6-3|few|TRBD1|TRBJ2-1
TGTGCCAGCAGTGGGGCCGGGACAGGGCAAGTCAATGAGCAGTTCTTC
CASSGAGTGQVNEQFF
>TRBV7-2|many|-|TRBJ2-2
TGTGCCAGCAGCTTAGTGGGTAGCGGGAACACCGGGGAGCTGTTTTTT
CASSLVGSGNTGELFF
>TRBV5-1|medium-sized|-|TRBJ2-1
TGCGCCAGCAGCTGGAGGCAGGGGAACAATGAGCAGTTCTTC
CASSWRQGNNEQFF
>TRBV11-2|many|TRBD2|TRBJ2-1
TGTGCCAGCAGCTTAGCGGGAGGTTCGTACAATGAGCAGTTCTTC
CASSLAGGSYNEQFF
>TRBV28|many|TRBD2|TRBJ2-1
TGTGCCAGCATGCCGGGGGGTAGCGGGGGATACAATGAGCAGTTCTTC
CASMPGGSGGYNEQFF
>TRBV12-3/TRBV12-4|few|-|TRBJ1-2
TGTGCCAGCAGTTTAGCGCTTTCGTCTCTTGGCTACACCTTC
CASSLALSSLGYTF
>TRBV9|many|TRBD1|TRBJ2-7
TGTGCCAGCAGCGTAGGGACAGGGAACCCCTACGAGCAGTACTTC
CASSVGTGNPYEQYF
>TRBV20-1|many|-|TRBJ2-3
TGCAGTGCTCAGGGACACGGCACAGATACGCAGTATTTT
CSAQGHGTDTQYF
>TRBV15|many|-|TRBJ2-4
TGTGCCACCAGCAGAGATCTGGAGGGACTTCAGTACTTC
CATSRDLEGLQYF
>TRBV9|many|-|TRBJ2-5
TGTGCCAGCAGCGTAGGTGGGGGAGGCACCTGGGAGACCCAGTACTTC
CASSVGGGGTWETQYF
>TRBV29-1|many|-|TRBJ1-1
TGCAGCGTAGTCTTAATGGACCGTCTCATAATGAACACTGAAGCTTTCTTT
CSVVLMDRLIMNTEAFF
>TRBV29-1|many|-|TRBJ2-6
TGCAGCGTTGAAGATGGGCGTACTGGGGCCAACGTCCTGACTTTC
CSVEDGRTGANVLTF
>TRBV20-1|many|TRBD2|TRBJ2-1
TGCAGTGCTAGACGACTAGCGGGAAATTCGGGCAATGAGCAGTTCTTC
CSARRLAGNSGNEQFF
>TRBV20-1|few|-|TRBJ2-7
TGCAGTGCTCCCATCATGGGGGCCCGCGAGCTGTACTTC
CSAPIMGARELYF